A single sample gave rise to the 3 T cell receptor beta chains below, sequenced in a study of blood T cell repertoires in COVID-19. Assay: immunoSEQ multiplex PCR; the TCRdb copy retains only in-frame clones and omits some. The profile shows tens of thousands of clones, 75% to 80% of them singletons. Source material: peripheral blood. The receptors derive from a man between 70 and 80 years old with COVID-19, enrolled during active disease.

The chain has TRBV18 and TRBJ1-2; 7 positions match TRBD1. The CDR3 contains 16 residues. Trimming at V came to 0 bases and at J to 0 bases, leaving 4 bases not matched to a gene. The germline V gene has CDR1 KGHSH and CDR2 LQKENI. The CDR3 sequence: CASSPPGTVPNYGYTF. Written as DNA, the CDR3 is TGTGCCAGCTCACCACCCGGGACAGTGCCTAACTATGGCTACACCTTC. Supplemented by reference TRBV18 and TRBJ1-2, the full variable domain reads NAGVMQNPRHLVRRRGQEARLRCSPMKGHSHVYWYRQLPEEGLKFMVYLQKENIIDESGMPKERFSAEFPKEGPSILRIQQVVRGDSAAYFCASSPPGTVPNYGYTFGSGTRLTVV.

The rearrangement uses TRBV10-3 and TRBJ1-3, with 8 positions matching TRBD1. Germline V gene lookup returns CDR1 ENHRY and CDR2 SYGVKD. The CDR3 is 15 residues long. V gave up 5 bases and J gave up 1 base; unmatched junction bases: 4. The CDR3 sequence is CAISQGAESGNTIYF. The CDR3 coding sequence is TGTGCCATCAGTCAGGGGGCGGAATCTGGAAACACCATATATTTT.

This clone occurred a few times. The rearrangement joins TRBV27 to TRBJ2-1, with TRBD2 matching over 9 bases. CDR3 size: 16 residues. Germline-derived CDR1 and CDR2 are MNHEY and SMNVEV (reference sequence). Trimming cost V 5 bases and J 10 bases; bases outside gene matches: 15. CDR3 nucleotide sequence: TGTGCCAGCAGTATGGGGGGCGGGAGGGCCGAGGTCGAGCAGTTCTTC. This encodes CASSMGGGRAEVEQFF.